The rows below give T cell receptor beta chains drawn from one sample of a study of T cell changes during pregnancy in multiple sclerosis. Clones were read by immunoSEQ multiplex PCR, and TCRdb kept only the in-frame ones, dropping some. The sample includes about 73,000 clones, 85% to 95% of them seen just once. The sequencing used peripheral blood, collected in the third trimester of pregnancy. The receptors originated from a female donor in good health, enrolled as a control in a pregnancy study. The CDR3 runs from the conserved cysteine through the conserved F or W. A D gene is named only where the DNA matches it firmly. Rows may omit the clone size; those that give it use once, few, many or a size class.

abundance,d_gene,v_gene,j_gene,CDR3aa,CDR3nt
NA,TRBD1,TRBV5-1,TRBJ1-4,CASREGQSEKLFF,TGCGCCAGCAGGGAGGGACAGTCTGAAAAACTGTTTTTT
NA,NA,TRBV30,TRBJ1-4,CAWSVAPTGGLFF,TGTGCCTGGAGTGTAGCCCCCACTGGAGGACTGTTTTTT
NA,TRBD1,TRBV10-3,TRBJ2-2,CAISESMKQGASGELFF,TGTGCCATCAGTGAGTCAATGAAGCAGGGGGCAAGCGGGGAGCTGTTTTTT
NA,TRBD1,TRBV4-3,TRBJ1-1,CASSQGLDRVGSEAFF,TGCGCCAGCAGCCAGGGTCTGGACAGGGTAGGATCTGAAGCTTTCTTT
NA,NA,TRBV19,TRBJ2-6,CASSIGHSSGANVLTF,TGTGCCAGTAGTATAGGACATAGCTCTGGGGCCAACGTCCTGACTTTC
NA,NA,TRBV19,TRBJ1-2,CASSYGTSGYTF,TGTGCCAGTAGTTACGGTACGTCGGGCTACACCTTC
NA,TRBD2,TRBV5-6,TRBJ2-3,CASSLKRDYTDTQYF,TGTGCCAGCAGCTTAAAGCGGGATTACACAGATACGCAGTATTTT
NA,NA,TRBV30,TRBJ2-3,CAAGQRRADTQYF,TGTGCCGCGGGACAGAGAAGGGCTGATACGCAGTATTTT
NA,TRBD2,TRBV4-1,TRBJ2-7,CASSLTRSTSDLREEQYF,TGCGCCAGCAGCCTGACTCGCTCTACTAGCGATCTCCGGGAGGAGCAGTACTTC
NA,NA,TRBV28,TRBJ1-4,CASSPSMGAVGEKLFF,TGTGCCAGCAGTCCGTCGATGGGGGCGGTAGGGGAAAAACTGTTTTTT
NA,NA,TRBV4-1,TRBJ2-2,CASRTDRATGELFF,TGCGCCAGCAGAACAGACCGCGCAACCGGGGAGCTGTTTTTT
NA,NA,TRBV2,TRBJ2-5,CASSEAPSGEETQYF,TGTGCCAGCAGTGAGGCTCCCTCGGGGGAGGAGACCCAGTACTTC
NA,NA,TRBV27,TRBJ2-7,CASSPIIPTPRETSYEQYF,TGTGCCAGCAGTCCTATTATTCCTACTCCCAGGGAGACTAGCTACGAGCAGTACTTC
NA,TRBD1,TRBV5-1,TRBJ2-7,CASSFDRGEYEQYF,TGCGCCAGCAGCTTCGACAGGGGGGAGTACGAGCAGTACTTC
once,TRBD2,TRBV6-5,TRBJ2-7,CASSFSGVVSYEQYF,TGTGCCAGCAGTTTTAGCGGGGTCGTCTCCTACGAGCAGTACTTC
few,NA,TRBV6-5,TRBJ1-1,CASSSRRTEAFF,TGTGCCAGCAGTTCTAGGAGGACTGAAGCTTTCTTT
once,NA,TRBV5-1,TRBJ2-2,CASSLARVNTGELFF,TGCGCCAGCAGCTTGGCCAGGGTAAACACCGGGGAGCTGTTTTTT
NA,NA,TRBV29-1,TRBJ1-2,CSVEDAGDSGYGYTF,TGCAGCGTTGAAGATGCAGGGGATAGTGGCTATGGCTACACCTTC
NA,NA,TRBV29-1,TRBJ1-1,CSVEEGGGTEAFF,TGCAGCGTTGAAGAGGGAGGAGGGACTGAAGCTTTCTTT
NA,TRBD2,TRBV5-1,TRBJ2-7,CASSLDLAGGSEQYF,TGCGCCAGCAGCTTGGATCTAGCGGGAGGAAGTGAGCAGTACTTC
NA,NA,TRBV27,TRBJ2-5,CASRGGETQYF,TGTGCCAGCAGAGGGGGAGAGACCCAGTACTTC
few,NA,TRBV27,TRBJ1-1,CASSLVSHAEAFF,TGTGCCAGCAGTTTAGTTAGTCACGCTGAAGCTTTCTTT
NA,TRBD1,TRBV6-1,TRBJ2-5,CASSGRQGTPETQYF,TGTGCCAGCAGTGGACGACAGGGGACCCCAGAGACCCAGTACTTC
NA,TRBD1,TRBV10-2,TRBJ2-6,CASSARRDRFSGANVLTF,TGCGCCAGCAGTGCCCGGCGGGACAGGTTCTCTGGGGCCAACGTCCTGACTTTC
NA,NA,TRBV30,TRBJ2-5,CAWSGAGTQETQYF,TGTGCCTGGAGTGGGGCAGGGACTCAAGAGACCCAGTACTTC
NA,NA,TRBV6-5,TRBJ1-2,CASSDSPANYGYTF,TGTGCCAGCAGCGACAGTCCAGCTAACTATGGCTACACCTTC
NA,TRBD2,TRBV28,TRBJ2-3,CASRGTSEFVDTQYF,TGTGCCAGCAGGGGGACTAGCGAGTTCGTAGATACGCAGTATTTT
NA,TRBD1,TRBV27,TRBJ1-1,CASSFGTALEAFF,TGTGCCAGCAGTTTCGGGACAGCCCTTGAAGCTTTCTTT
NA,TRBD2,TRBV11-1,TRBJ2-2,CASSDHRLAGVTGELFF,TGTGCCAGCAGCGACCACCGACTAGCGGGAGTTACCGGGGAGCTGTTTTTT
NA,TRBD2,TRBV9,TRBJ2-1,CASSVEVGAGLYNEQFF,TGTGCCAGCAGCGTAGAGGTTGGAGCGGGGTTATACAATGAGCAGTTCTTC
NA,TRBD1,TRBV5-4,TRBJ1-1,CASSIGGANTEAFF,TGTGCCAGCAGCATAGGGGGCGCAAACACTGAAGCTTTCTTT
NA,TRBD1,TRBV7-9,TRBJ1-1,CASTLGPGQRNTEAFF,TGTGCCAGCACCTTGGGTCCGGGACAGAGGAACACTGAAGCTTTCTTT
once,TRBD1,TRBV6-5,TRBJ2-7,CASSRDRDLIEQYF,TGTGCCAGCAGCCGAGACAGGGACCTTATCGAGCAGTACTTC
NA,TRBD1,TRBV5-1,TRBJ2-7,CASSLGQTTYEQYF,TGCGCCAGCAGCCTGGGACAGACCACCTACGAGCAGTACTTC
NA,NA,TRBV12-5,TRBJ2-2,CASGFRVGALTGELFF,TGTGCTAGTGGTTTTCGAGTGGGAGCATTAACCGGGGAGCTGTTTTTT
NA,TRBD2,TRBV18,TRBJ2-1,CASSPMWTSGRNEQFF,TGTGCCAGCTCACCGATGTGGACTAGCGGGAGGAATGAGCAGTTCTTC
NA,TRBD2,TRBV9,TRBJ2-1,CASSVDGREGWQFF,TGTGCCAGCAGCGTAGACGGGAGGGAGGGTTGGCAGTTCTTC
NA,TRBD1,TRBV5-4,TRBJ1-4,CASSLGQGEKLFF,TGTGCCAGCAGCTTGGGACAGGGTGAAAAACTGTTTTTT
few,NA,TRBV5-1,TRBJ1-3,CASGGTGGNTIYF,TGCGCCAGCGGAGGGACGGGAGGAAACACCATATATTTT
NA,TRBD1,TRBV19,TRBJ1-3,CASSILRDRGAINSSGNTIYF,TGTGCCAGTAGTATCCTCCGGGACAGGGGAGCCATTAATTCCTCTGGAAACACCATATATTTT
NA,NA,TRBV5-1,TRBJ1-5,CASSLGGQEGQPQHF,TGCGCCAGCAGCTTGGGAGGGCAGGAGGGGCAGCCCCAGCATTTT
medium-sized,TRBD2,TRBV6-4,TRBJ2-3,CASSDSAGADTQYF,TGTGCCAGCAGTGACTCAGCGGGAGCAGATACGCAGTATTTT
NA,NA,TRBV6-5,TRBJ1-1,CASSYSAGVRATEAFF,TGTGCCAGCAGTTACTCAGCGGGGGTACGAGCCACTGAAGCTTTCTTT
NA,NA,TRBV11-2,TRBJ2-2,CASSLGRNTGELFF,TGTGCCAGCAGCTTAGGGAGGAACACCGGGGAGCTGTTTTTT
NA,NA,TRBV30,TRBJ1-3,CAWRYRLSSGNTIYF,TGTGCCTGGAGATACAGGCTAAGCTCTGGAAACACCATATATTTT
once,TRBD2,TRBV7-3,TRBJ2-2,CASSVGTSGLNTGELFF,TGTGCCAGCAGCGTCGGGACTAGCGGACTGAACACCGGGGAGCTGTTTTTT
NA,TRBD1,TRBV4-3,TRBJ1-2,CASSQAFRDRGLDGYTF,TGCGCCAGCAGCCAAGCATTCAGGGACAGGGGCTTGGATGGCTACACCTTC
NA,NA,TRBV12-5,TRBJ2-1,CASGGRPGLGQFF,TGTGCTAGTGGCGGCCGCCCGGGACTGGGGCAGTTCTTC
NA,NA,TRBV5-1,TRBJ1-1,CASSLAGDLNTEAFF,TGCGCCAGCAGCTTGGCCGGAGATTTGAACACTGAAGCTTTCTTT
NA,NA,TRBV7-2,TRBJ1-5,CASTYRDQPQHF,TGTGCCAGCACCTACAGAGATCAGCCCCAGCATTTT
NA,TRBD2,TRBV7-2,TRBJ2-1,CASSPRVGTSGVEQFF,TGTGCCAGCAGCCCCCGGGTCGGTACTAGCGGAGTTGAGCAGTTCTTC
NA,TRBD2,TRBV7-2,TRBJ2-1,CASSSTSGGYNEQFF,TGTGCCAGCAGCTCCACTAGCGGGGGCTACAATGAGCAGTTCTTC
NA,NA,TRBV29-1,TRBJ2-3,CSVEGSRRDTQYF,TGCAGCGTTGAGGGCAGCCGCAGAGATACGCAGTATTTT
NA,NA,TRBV19,TRBJ2-2,CASYGLTAGELFF,TGTGCCAGCTATGGACTGACCGCCGGGGAGCTGTTTTTT
NA,TRBD2,TRBV6-4,TRBJ2-7,CASSDSSSGSYEQYF,TGTGCCAGCAGTGACTCTTCTAGCGGGAGTTACGAGCAGTACTTC
NA,NA,TRBV28,TRBJ1-5,CASSRRRYSSNQPQHF,TGTGCCAGCAGTCGAAGGAGGTACAGTAGCAATCAGCCCCAGCATTTT
NA,NA,TRBV23-1,TRBJ2-7,CASSQGQPTYEQYF,TGCGCCAGCAGTCAAGGGCAGCCTACCTACGAGCAGTACTTC